This T cell receptor (beta chain) was obtained from a study of T cell repertoires in cytomegalovirus infection (dated by TCRdb to between 2019 and 2020). Regarding the study in general: The HLA type of each donor mattered for the analysis, because public TCR beta signatures pointed to carriage of CMV infection along with the matching HLA type.

A note on this clonotype: The antigen it recognizes is unknown. No clone much larger than this one lies a single base away; base qualities are absent.

The research as a whole found: The ex vivo response was dominated by HLA-C-restricted CMV-specific TCR beta clonotypes, which also provided the single most frequent clonotype in two of eight donors. In both this cohort and an independent roughly 350-donor cohort, the cumulative frequency of public TCR beta family members distinguished carriers of CMV infection plus the relevant HLA type.

The germline V gene (reference sequence) gives CDR1 as MNHEY and CDR2 as SMNVEV. Inclusive of the bounding cysteine and phenylalanine, the CDR3 is 14 residues long. Kept here is only the CDR3 DNA, which spans 42 bases and is read in frame from base 1. The V and J ends are trimmed by 0 bases and 4 bases, leaving 9 bases between them. TCRdb names Illumina HiSeq 1500 as the instrument used. TCRdb trimmed the raw reads at Q25, called clones with MiXCR and kept productive beta chains. One record per CDR3 amino acid sequence lists the most common genes and DNA. This sample lists 230,000 or so distinct CDR3 sequences; over 15% were detected once. The leading ten clones occupy more than 45% of the sample.

This TCR came from a human donor in good health (CMV status not recorded). Some clones in this sample may be carry-over from other donors' samples. The material sequenced was CD8+ T cells from PBMCs. The chain is made from TRBV27 and TRBJ2-5; TRBD1 is a weak D gene call, 5 bases matching. The CDR3 is CASSLSAGPETQYF. The bases read TGTGCCAGCAGTTTATCGGCAGGGCCAGAGACCCAGTACTTC.